The entry below gives a single TCR beta chain sequence along with its context. The TCR-sequenced patients were a few responders to pembrolizumab. The CDR3 has 12 residues. The germline V gene has CDR1 WSHSY and CDR2 SAAADI. V gave up 5 bases and J gave up 5 bases, with 10 bases separating them. The method was immunoSEQ multiplex PCR; TCRdb's version includes in-frame clones alone and lacks a portion of them. This table has under 50,000 clones, around 77% appearing once. The record originates from a study of PD-1 blockade in mismatch repair-deficient tumors. About the study: Enrolled about 2012-2016, patients had progressing, pretreated mismatch repair-deficient cancers of 12 to 13 types.

The sequences come from PBMCs, collected before pembrolizumab treatment. This chain uses TRBV10-2 with TRBJ2-7, with a weak D call TRBD1 (5 bases). The TCR originated in an adult with mismatch repair-deficient cancer. The CDR3 loop reads CASSRGWNEQYF. The CDR3 DNA reads as TGCGCCAGCAGTAGGGGTTGGAACGAGCAGTACTTC.